This TCR beta chain emerged from a study of shared clonotypes between healthy human individuals. The wider study: Three plates each covered CD4 naive and memory; CD8 naive two, CD8 memory one. Study results and caveats: Sampling included only blood; tissue repertoires likely differ.

About this clone itself: Its target is not known.

With V trimmed by 4 bases and J by 7 bases, 7 bases remained unmatched. The germline CDR1 and CDR2 sequences are PRHDT and FYEKMQ (reference sequence). The CDR3 consists of 14 residues. Naivety among CD8 cells was defined by CD45RO negativity and positive CCR7 selection, thereby excluding terminally differentiated effector memory CD45RA+ cells. Healthy and HIV-negative, the adult donors had no recent acute infections or vaccinations. At a deep level, the assay was run. The method was immunoSEQ multiplex PCR; TCRdb's version includes in-frame clones alone and lacks a portion of them. The repertoire holds some 600,000 clones, with roughly 96% as singletons.

The genes are TRBV13 and TRBJ2-7; 10 positions match TRBD1. The TCR sequence derives from a woman under 40 in good health. Sequencing was performed on naive CD8+ T cells sorted from blood. The CDR3 DNA sequence: TGTGCCAGCAGCTCGGACAGGGGGGGTCGTGAGCAGTACTTC. Translation: CASSSDRGGREQYF.